This T cell receptor (beta chain) was retrieved from a study of T cell responses to AZD1222 COVID-19 vaccine. Whole-study findings and limits: At 160-218 and 743-854, vaccine-associated CD4 TCRs were dominant, and they spanned spike.

Notes on this clone: What it binds is unknown.

CDR1 LGHNT and CDR2 FRNRAP come from the germline V gene. This CDR3 comprises 16 residues. V lost 0 bases and J 0 bases, leaving 11 bases between the germline ends. Only in-frame clones appear in the TCRdb table, and some are missing; sequencing was by immunoSEQ multiplex PCR. In the table there are about 130,000 clones, 85% to 95% of which are singletons. The sequence was collected from an adult who received the AZD1222 COVID-19 vaccine. The chain recombines TRBV12-5 with TRBJ1-1; D remains unclear. Sample: peripheral blood, taken 28 days after the second AZD1222 dose. CDR3 nucleotide sequence: TGTGCTAGTGGTTTGGTACTGAACAGAGTGAACACTGAAGCTTTCTTT. It yields the protein CASGLVLNRVNTEAFF.